This TCR beta chain was identified during a study of blood T cell repertoires in COVID-19. Overall study context: Samples came from the United States, Italy and Spain, spanning acute and convalescent COVID-19. The cDNA or gDNA used as material had been derived from T cells, B-cell-depleted T cells, or PBMCs.

Authors' data handling: Reference gene primers were amplified, and this amplification served to estimate nucleated cell counts. Some clones are missing from TCRdb's copy, which holds only in-frame ones; the method was immunoSEQ multiplex PCR. That table furnishes V, J and clone size, whereas the DNA furnished D and trimming. The sample has 150,000 to 200,000 clones, roughly 80% seen once; the top ten hold approximately 8%. Germline V gives CDR1 SGHAT, CDR2 FQNNGV. V gave up 4 bases and J gave up 4 bases, with 28 bases separating them. CDR3 size: 19 residues. The origin of this receptor is a man aged 60 to 75 with acute or convalescent COVID-19. The chain uses TRBV11-2 and TRBJ1-2, with TRBD1 as a possible D gene (6 bases). Sequencing was carried out using peripheral blood. The CDR3, as DNA: TGTGCCAGCAGCTCCCGTGCAGGGTTTTGGGGTAGGGGGGGCTATGGCTACACCTTC. Translated: CASSSRAGFWGRGGYGYTF.